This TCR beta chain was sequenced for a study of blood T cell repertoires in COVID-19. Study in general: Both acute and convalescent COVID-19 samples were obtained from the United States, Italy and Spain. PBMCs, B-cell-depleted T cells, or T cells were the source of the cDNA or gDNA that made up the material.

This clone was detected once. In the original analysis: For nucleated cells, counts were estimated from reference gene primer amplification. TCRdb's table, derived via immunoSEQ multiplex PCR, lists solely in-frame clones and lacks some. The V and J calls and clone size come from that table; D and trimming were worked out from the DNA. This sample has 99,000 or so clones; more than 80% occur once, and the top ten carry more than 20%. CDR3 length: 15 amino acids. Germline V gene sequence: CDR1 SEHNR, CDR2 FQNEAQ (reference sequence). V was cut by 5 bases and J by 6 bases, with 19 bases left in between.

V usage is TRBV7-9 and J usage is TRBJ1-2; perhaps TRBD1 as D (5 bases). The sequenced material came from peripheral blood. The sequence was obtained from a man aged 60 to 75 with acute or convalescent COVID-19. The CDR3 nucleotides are TGTGCCAGCAGCCTAGACAGTTGGCCGTTTAATGGCTACACCTTC. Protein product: CASSLDSWPFNGYTF. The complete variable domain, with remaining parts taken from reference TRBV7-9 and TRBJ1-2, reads DTGVSQNPRHKITKRGQNVTFRCDPISEHNRLYWYRQTLGQGPEFLTYFQNEAQLEKSRLLSDRFSAERPKGSFSTLEIQRTEQGDSAMYLCASSLDSWPFNGYTFGSGTRLTVV.